The 28 T cell receptor beta chains below were found in one sample sequenced in a study of shared clonotypes between healthy human individuals. Generated by immunoSEQ multiplex PCR, the TCRdb table keeps only in-frame clones and is missing some. The sample has about 2,500,000 clones; around 90% are singletons. Source material: naive CD4+ T cells sorted from blood. Sample subset: CD45RA+ positively selected. The receptors shown here come from a man younger than 35 in good health.

The V gene is TRBV2, the J gene TRBJ1-2, with D possibly matching TRBD1 (6 bases). The germline gives CDR1 SNHLY, CDR2 FYNNEI. CDR3 size: 15 residues. V lost 7 bases and J 1 base, leaving 16 bases between the germline ends. CDR3 region: CASKSGTLLNYGYTF. The DNA of the CDR3 is TGTGCCAGCAAATCCGGGACACTCCTTAACTATGGCTACACCTTC.

CDR3 residues: CAWNVGRTSGFSSYEQYF. The CDR3 DNA reads TGTGCCTGGAACGTAGGTAGGACTAGCGGTTTCTCCTCCTACGAGCAGTACTTC. The chain recombines TRBV30 with TRBJ2-7; the match to TRBD2 covers 10 bases. Germline V gives CDR1 GTSNPN, CDR2 SVGIG (reference sequence). V gave up 4 bases and J gave up 0 bases; unmatched junction bases: 15. This CDR3 is 18 amino acids long. The variable domain in full, completed from reference TRBV30 and TRBJ2-7, reads SQTIHQWPATLVQPVGSPLSLECTVEGTSNPNLYWYRQAAGRGLQLLFYSVGIGQISSEVPQNLSASRPQDRQFILSSKKLLLSDSGFYLCAWNVGRTSGFSSYEQYFGPGTRLTVT.

The gene calls are TRBV27 and TRBJ2-7; TRBD1 aligns across 7 bases. CDR1 is MNHEY and CDR2 is SMNVEV in the germline V gene (reference sequence). There are 13 residues in the CDR3. With 3 bases clipped from V and 5 bases from J, the junction kept 4 bases outside the gene matches. CDR3 bases: TGTGCCAGCAGTTTGAGGGGGCTCAACGAGCAGTACTTC. It is translated as CASSLRGLNEQYF.

This rearrangement joins TRBV7-9 to TRBJ1-1; 10 bases agree with TRBD1. This CDR3 has 16 amino acids. The V gene end was trimmed by 5 bases and the J gene end by 7 bases; junction bases not matched to a gene: 13. Germline CDR1 reads SEHNR; CDR2 reads FQNEAQ (reference sequence). CDR3 sequence (DNA): TGTGCCAGCAGCCTGCAGGGACAGGGGATTTTTGATGAAGCTTTCTTT. This gives the protein CASSLQGQGIFDEAFF.

V and J are TRBV27 and TRBJ1-2; D perhaps matches TRBD1 (6 bases). Trimming shortened V by 4 bases and J by 8 bases, and 14 bases separated the two germline ends. Germline V lookup: CDR1 MNHEY, CDR2 SMNVEV (reference sequence). The CDR3 runs 13 residues. CDR3 in amino acids: CASSWGRGGGYTF. The CDR3 nucleotides are TGTGCCAGCAGTTGGGGCAGGGGCGGAGGCTACACCTTC.

The chain couples TRBV5-1 to TRBJ2-5; D may be TRBD1 or TRBD2 (5 bases each). Germline loops: CDR1 SGHRS, CDR2 YFSETQ. The CDR3 covers 12 residues. V dropped 4 bases and J dropped 5 bases, with 9 bases sitting between them. The CDR3 is CASSIEGETQYF. Written as DNA, the CDR3 is TGCGCCAGCAGCATCGAGGGGGAGACCCAGTACTTC.

This clone was observed once. This chain joins TRBV27 and TRBJ1-5, with D maybe TRBD1 (6 bases). The length of the CDR3 is 15 residues. The V end was cut by 2 bases, the J end by 0 bases, with 8 bases between. CDR1 and CDR2 from the germline V gene are MNHEY and SMNVEV (reference sequence). In DNA, the CDR3 is TGTGCCAGCAGTTTAACAGGGATTAGCAATCAGCCCCAGCATTTT. Translation gives CASSLTGISNQPQHF.

The chain links TRBV7-9 to TRBJ1-5, with TRBD1 as a possible D gene (5 bases). Germline V CDR1 and CDR2: SEHNR, FQNEAQ (reference sequence). Trimming took off 5 bases at V and 3 bases at J, with 8 bases between the two ends. The CDR3 is 13 residues long. This CDR3 is CASSKDTNQPQHF. CDR3 bases: TGTGCCAGCAGCAAGGACACCAATCAGCCCCAGCATTTT. The entire variable domain, with the rest obtained from reference TRBV7-9 and TRBJ1-5, is as follows: DTGVSQNPRHKITKRGQNVTFRCDPISEHNRLYWYRQTLGQGPEFLTYFQNEAQLEKSRLLSDRFSAERPKGSFSTLEIQRTEQGDSAMYLCASSKDTNQPQHFGDGTRLSIL.

Worth noting for this clone: This same CDR3 is encoded by further DNA sequences in the sample. The genes are TRBV9 and TRBJ2-2; 8 nucleotides match TRBD1. V lost 0 bases and J lost 4; bases outside the gene matches: 2. Germline CDR1 SGDLS, CDR2 YYNGEE. The CDR3 consists of 15 residues. The chain's CDR3 is CASSVGQGSTGELFF. In nucleotides, the CDR3 is TGTGCCAGCAGCGTAGGACAGGGGTCCACCGGGGAGCTGTTTTTT.

This clone was observed once. CDR3 bases: TGTGCCAGCAGCCCACAGGGGACCAAAAACATTCAGTACTTC. It codes for CASSPQGTKNIQYF. The chain links TRBV5-8 to TRBJ2-4, with TRBD1 identical over 7 bases. The CDR3 consists of 14 residues. V lost 4 bases and J lost 2; bases outside the gene matches: 3. Germline assignment: CDR1 SGHTS and CDR2 YDEGEE.

The chain is built from TRBV5-1 and TRBJ1-6; 9 positions agree with TRBD1. Per germline, CDR1 SGHRS and CDR2 YFSETQ. The V segment lost 0 bases and the J segment 5 bases; nucleotides outside the gene matches: 3. The CDR3 sequence is 16 residues long. The CDR3 reads CASSLEQGAHNSPLHF. In DNA, the CDR3 is TGCGCCAGCAGCTTGGAACAGGGGGCGCATAATTCACCCCTCCACTTT.

In this sample, this clone turned up once. A read error is likely, as this CDR3 ends without the conserved phenylalanine or tryptophan. Because the CDR3's place on the DNA is in doubt, the DNA is left out and the CDR3 is given as listed by TCRdb. The CDR3 is CAWSGQRKLY. This chain joins TRBV30 and TRBJ2-3; the table's D call, TRBD2, was not checked against the DNA. From its first to its last residue, the CDR3 has 10 amino acids. The germline CDR1 and CDR2 sequences are GTSNPN and SVGIG (reference sequence).

This chain connects TRBV7-2 to TRBJ2-3, with 14 bases that match TRBD2. V lost 8 bases to trimming and J lost 6 bases; unmatched junction nucleotides: 4. The CDR3 is 14 residues long. Germline CDR1 reads SGHTA; CDR2 reads FQGNSA. CDR3 in amino acids: CASGGTSGGDTQYF. The CDR3, as DNA: TGTGCCAGCGGGGGGACTAGCGGGGGCGATACGCAGTATTTT.

This clone was counted between two and nine times. The J gene is TRBJ2-7, the V gene TRBV5-6, with D possibly TRBD1 on 6 matching bases. Germline V lookup: CDR1 SGHDT, CDR2 YYEEEE. Trimming removed 0 bases at V and 1 base at J, with 17 bases between. The CDR3 is 17 amino acids. Written as DNA, the CDR3 is TGTGCCAGCAGCTTGGCCCGAGGGGGATTTACTTCCTACGAGCAGTACTTC. Amino acid sequence: CASSLARGGFTSYEQYF.

The chain links TRBV6-5 to TRBJ1-4; TRBD1 is a possible D gene (5 bases). The germline gives CDR1 MNHEY, CDR2 SVGAGI. This CDR3 contains 14 residues. The ends were cut back, 4 bases at V and 0 bases at J, with 6 bases in the middle. The CDR3 DNA reads TGTGCCAGCAGTTTGACAGCAACTAATGAAAAACTGTTTTTT. This codes for CASSLTATNEKLFF.

The rearrangement links TRBV18 to TRBJ2-7, with TRBD1 matching over 7 bases. Germline lookup yields CDR1 KGHSH and CDR2 LQKENI. The V and J ends lost 4 bases and 3 bases, in that order; junction bases with no gene match: 3. The CDR3 length is 13 residues. This CDR3 reads CASSRAGGYEQYF. The DNA for the CDR3 is TGTGCCAGCTCACGGGCAGGGGGCTACGAGCAGTACTTC.

The chain joins TRBV6-6 to TRBJ2-5; D remains ambiguous. CDR1 is MNHNY, CDR2 SVGAGI, per germline (reference sequence). The ends were cut back, 6 bases at V and 2 bases at J, with 7 bases in the middle. The CDR3 extends over 12 amino acids. The CDR3 here is CASSRRQETQYF. The CDR3 nucleotides read TGTGCCAGCAGCCGTCGGCAAGAGACCCAGTACTTC.

Comments on this clone: Different DNA sequences within this sample yield the same CDR3. The chain employs TRBV4-1 and TRBJ1-6; D possibly corresponds to TRBD1 (5 bases). Trimming removed 0 bases from V and 2 bases from J, with 11 bases in between. Per germline, CDR1 MGHRA and CDR2 YSYEKL. CDR3 length equals 17 residues. The CDR3 DNA reads as TGCGCCAGCAGCCAAGATTCCGACAGTGCCTATAATTCACCCCTCCACTTT. This codes for CASSQDSDSAYNSPLHF.

This chain uses TRBV7-2 with TRBJ1-3; 9 nucleotides line up with TRBD1. Trimming took 5 bases from V and 4 from J; bases not matched to a gene: 9. Germline values: CDR1 SGHTA, CDR2 FQGNSA. CDR3 length: 16 amino acids. As DNA, the CDR3 is TGTGCCAGCAGCCTTACAGGGGGCGTGCGAGGAAACACCATATATTTT. This sequence encodes CASSLTGGVRGNTIYF.

CDR3 amino acids: CATSRDASGGARADTQYF. The CDR3 DNA reads TGTGCCACCAGCAGAGATGCTAGCGGGGGGGCTCGAGCAGATACGCAGTATTTT. The chain couples TRBV15 to TRBJ2-3, with 12 bases fitting TRBD2. The germline V gene encodes CDR1 LNHNV and CDR2 YYDKDF (reference sequence). This CDR3 is 18 amino acids long. The junction had 8 bases not matched to a gene; V was cut back by 0 bases and J by 4 bases.

Regarding this clone: Other DNA sequences in this specimen translate into the identical CDR3. This chain joins TRBV5-1 and TRBJ2-5, with D possibly matching TRBD1 (5 bases). The germline gives CDR1 SGHRS, CDR2 YFSETQ. This CDR3 comprises 15 residues. Deletions cut 0 bases from V and 2 bases from J, with 11 bases between. CDR3 loop: CASSLVGVGQETQYF. As DNA, the CDR3 is TGCGCCAGCAGCTTGGTAGGGGTCGGTCAAGAGACCCAGTACTTC. Full variable domain (remainder filled in from reference TRBV5-1 and TRBJ2-5): KAGVTQTPRYLIKTRGQQVTLSCSPISGHRSVSWYQQTPGQGLQFLFEYFSETQRNKGNFPGRFSGRQFSNSRSEMNVSTLELGDSALYLCASSLVGVGQETQYFGPGTRLLVL.

The rearrangement uses TRBV6-4 and TRBJ1-5; D unresolved. The length of the CDR3 is 16 residues. The germline V gene encodes CDR1 MRHNA and CDR2 SNTAGT. Trimming stripped 0 bases from V and 1 base from J, with 10 bases between. The DNA of the CDR3 is TGTGCCAGCAGTGACTCGAAGGCCGAAAGCAATCAGCCCCAGCATTTT. It codes for CASSDSKAESNQPQHF.

The V call is TRBV6-5, the J call TRBJ2-3; 7 positions match TRBD2. Germline V gene data show CDR1 as MNHEY and CDR2 as SVGAGI. J gave up 9 bases and V 1 base, and 1 base lay outside the gene matches. This CDR3 has 12 residues. CDR3 nucleotides: TGTGCCAGCAGTTACTTCGGGGGGACGCAGTATTTT. Translating gives CASSYFGGTQYF.

The chain recombines TRBV18 with TRBJ2-5, with D unclear. This CDR3 contains 13 residues. V was trimmed by 6 bases and J by 5 bases, leaving 13 bases between them. Per the germline V gene, CDR1 is KGHSH and CDR2 is LQKENI. The CDR3 coding sequence is TGTGCCAGCTCCCGGACGTCAAGGGAGACCCAGTACTTC. Amino acid sequence: CASSRTSRETQYF.

CDR3 sequence (DNA): TGTGCCAGCGACCGGAGCCGATACAATGAGCAGTTCTTC. Encoded protein: CASDRSRYNEQFF. The chain recombines TRBV6-1 with TRBJ2-1, with no clear D. The length of the CDR3 is 13 residues. Trimming left V 8 bases short and J 4 bases short, with 12 bases between. In germline, CDR1 is MNHNS, CDR2 SASEGT.

This chain links TRBV30 with TRBJ2-3; tentative D call: TRBD2 (6 bases). The V end was cut by 1 base, the J end by 0 bases, with 14 bases between. The CDR3 runs to 16 residues. The V gene's germline CDR1 is GTSNPN and CDR2 SVGIG (reference sequence). Written as DNA, the CDR3 is TGTGCCTGGAGTGGCGCGGCGGGGTCTAGCACAGATACGCAGTATTTT. Its translation is CAWSGAAGSSTDTQYF.

This chain connects TRBV15 to TRBJ2-5; no clear D gene. This CDR3 has 15 amino acids. V lost 3 bases and J 1 base, leaving 12 bases between the germline ends. Germline CDR1 is LNHNV and CDR2 is YYDKDF (reference sequence). The CDR3, as DNA: TGTGCCACCAGCAGGATCGGTTTCCTCCAAGAGACCCAGTACTTC. Amino acid sequence: CATSRIGFLQETQYF.

The chain links TRBV6-5 to TRBJ1-1, with D maybe TRBD1 (5 bases). The germline gives CDR1 MNHEY, CDR2 SVGAGI. Trimming removed 2 bases at V and 1 base at J, with 11 bases between. This CDR3 spans 15 amino acids. CDR3 nucleotides: TGTGCCAGCAGTTACATGGGGGTTGGGAACACTGAAGCTTTCTTT. Its translation: CASSYMGVGNTEAFF.